These 8 T cell receptor beta chains came from one sample sequenced in a study of T cell repertoires in cytomegalovirus infection. For these TCRs, the target antigens are not known. TCRdb re-called the reads through MiXCR, storing one row per CDR3 protein. This repertoire shows roughly 990,000 distinct CDR3 sequences, approximately 30% found once; its top ten account for 10% to 15%. This sample comprised cultured CD8+ T cells from PBMCs, obtained from culture after CMV antigen stimulation. The receptors were sampled from a human donor in good health (CMV status not recorded). Some clones in this sample may be carry-over from other donors' samples.

The V and J genes are TRBV7-2 and TRBJ2-3, with 7 bases aligning to TRBD1. The CDR3 runs 11 residues. After removal of 6 bases from V and 11 bases from J, the junction contained 5 bases not matched to a gene. CDR1 and CDR2 (germline): SGHTA, FQGNSA. The chain's CDR3 is CASSPGQVQYF. CDR3 DNA sequence: TGTGCCAGCAGTCCCGGACAGGTGCAGTATTTT.

The chain combines TRBV20-1 with TRBJ2-4; 7 nucleotides agree with TRBD1. V dropped 2 bases and J dropped 8; count of bases not matched to a gene: 0. The CDR3 is 11 amino acids. Germline V gene lookup returns CDR1 DFQATT and CDR2 SNEGSKA (reference sequence). For the CDR3, the DNA is TGCAGTGCTAGAACAGGGGACATTCAGTACTTC. Protein product: CSARTGDIQYF.

This clonotype was picked up a small number of times. The chain couples TRBV4-1 to TRBJ1-1; a weak D match, TRBD1 (5 bases). The CDR3 extends over 14 amino acids. V lost 4 bases to trimming and J lost 6 bases, with 15 bases between them. Germline V gives CDR1 MGHRA, CDR2 YSYEKL. In nucleotides, the CDR3 is TGCGCCAGCAGCCCTCTCCCCGGGACCCCTGAAGCTTTCTTT. As protein: CASSPLPGTPEAFF.

This clonotype has only a few counts. This chain links TRBV5-5 with TRBJ2-3; D not certain. Deletions cut 4 bases from V and 2 bases from J, with 17 bases between. The CDR3 consists of 16 residues. The germline CDR1 and CDR2 sequences are SGHKS and YYEKEE (reference sequence). CDR3: CASSERVSRLTDTQYF. Written as DNA, the CDR3 is TGTGCCAGCAGCGAACGTGTCTCCAGACTCACAGATACGCAGTATTTT. The whole variable domain, remainder taken from reference TRBV5-5 and TRBJ2-3, is DAGVTQSPTHLIKTRGQQVTLRCSPISGHKSVSWYQQVLGQGPQFIFQYYEKEERGRGNFPDRFSARQFPNYSSELNVNALLLGDSALYLCASSERVSRLTDTQYFGPGTRLTVL.

This clonotype was seen a single time. This CDR3 is CASSYGTGNAEQYF. As DNA, the CDR3 is TGTGCCAGCAGCTATGGGACAGGAAACGCCGAGCAGTACTTC. This chain connects TRBV27 to TRBJ2-7, with 8 bases identical to TRBD1. The germline V gene has CDR1 MNHEY and CDR2 SMNVEV (reference sequence). CDR3 length equals 14 residues. Losses at the gene ends were 6 bases for V and 6 bases for J; bases not matched to a gene: 10.

This chain joins TRBV7-9 and TRBJ2-2, with D uncertain. The germline V and J ends were trimmed by 7 bases and 5 bases, with 8 bases remaining between them. There are 12 residues in the CDR3. Germline V gives CDR1 SEHNR, CDR2 FQNEAQ (reference sequence). CDR3 amino acids: CASIAETGELFF. For the CDR3, the DNA is TGTGCCAGCATAGCAGAGACCGGGGAGCTGTTTTTT.

The chain recombines TRBV7-3 with TRBJ1-5; TRBD1 matches at 7 bases. This CDR3 contains 14 residues. Germline V lookup: CDR1 SGHTA, CDR2 FQGTGA. V shed 5 bases, J shed 7 bases, and the junction held 8 bases outside the gene matches. CDR3 in amino acids: CASSQSTGDQPQHF. The CDR3 region has the DNA TGTGCCAGCAGCCAATCTACAGGGGACCAGCCCCAGCATTTT.

This clonotype appeared a few times. The chain employs TRBV10-3 and TRBJ1-2; perhaps TRBD1 as D (5 bases). Germline V gives CDR1 ENHRY, CDR2 SYGVKD. Trimming stripped 0 bases from V and 6 bases from J, with 8 bases between. The CDR3 consists of 13 residues. In nucleotides, the CDR3 is TGTGCCATCAGTGAGTCGGTGACAGATGGCTACACCTTC. Translation gives CAISESVTDGYTF.